This T cell receptor (beta chain) originates from a study of beta chain features in type 1 diabetes. Notes on the study in general: TCRB CDR3s from Type 1 diabetes patients were moderately but significantly shorter in all four CD4+ subsets.

CDR1 is SSHAT, CDR2 FNYEAQ, per germline (reference sequence). This CDR3 has 13 amino acids. Since all of the isolated RNA was reverse transcribed, expressed TCRB transcripts were what got sequenced. Method: immunoSEQ multiplex PCR; TCRdb's copy keeps in-frame clones and lacks some. The data hold about 660,000 clones, with roughly an eighth observed a single time. This clone came up a few times. Its matching antigen is unknown. The material sequenced was naive CD4+ T cells from blood. The rearrangement uses TRBV7-7 and TRBJ2-2, with D unresolved. The origin of this receptor is a man between 18 and 29 years old with type 1 diabetes. CDR3 amino acids: CASSHWPTGELFF. Here the CDR3 DNA reads TGTGCTAGCTCCCACTGGCCCACCGGGGAGCTGTTTTTT.